Below are 32 T cell receptor beta chains sequenced from a single sample in a study of cytomegalovirus exposure and HLA in healthy donors. 13 Jbeta primers and 60 Vbeta primers were used for the PCR. This table comes from immunoSEQ multiplex PCR, and its TCRdb copy is limited to in-frame clones, with some not included. In the table there are 120,000 or so clones, over 70% of which are singletons. Sequencing was performed on PBMCs. The receptors were sampled from a woman aged 45-60 years in good health and CMV-seropositive.

On this clone: Its ends do not fully match the called genes, so a read error is possible. The rearrangement joins TRBV5-8 to TRBJ2-3; possibly TRBD1 for D (5 bases). Germline CDR1 is SGHTS and CDR2 is YDEGEE. The CDR3 length is 15 residues. CDR3 DNA: TGCGCCAGCAGCCAAGTTCCAGGGCCCACAGATACGCAGTATTTT. Protein: CASSQVPGPTDTQYF.

This clone came up once. The rearrangement uses TRBV5-1 and TRBJ2-1; weak D call: TRBD1 (6 bases). V was clipped by 3 bases and J by 5 bases, with 12 bases between them. Germline CDR1 SGHRS, CDR2 YFSETQ. This CDR3 has 14 amino acids. CDR3 amino acids: CASSSGQLNNEQFF. For the CDR3, the DNA is TGCGCCAGCAGCTCTGGACAGTTAAACAATGAGCAGTTCTTC.

This chain links TRBV7-2 with TRBJ2-7; the match to TRBD1 covers 8 bases. Germline CDR1 SGHTA, CDR2 FQGNSA. Trimming took 6 bases from V and 0 from J; bases not matched to a gene: 4. This CDR3 region has 14 residues. CDR3 residues: CASRPTGVSYEQYF. The CDR3 DNA sequence: TGTGCCAGCAGACCGACAGGGGTCTCCTACGAGCAGTACTTC.

V gene TRBV5-4 combines with J gene TRBJ2-1; the D gene is possibly TRBD1 (5 bases). V lost 4 bases and J 5 bases, leaving 19 bases between the germline ends. The germline V gene encodes CDR1 SGHNT and CDR2 YYREEE (reference sequence). The CDR3 is 16 amino acids. Here the CDR3 reads CASSLPQGLQDNEQFF. CDR3 nucleotides: TGTGCCAGCAGCCTACCCCAGGGCTTACAAGACAATGAGCAGTTCTTC.

This clone was observed a few times. The J gene is TRBJ1-3, the V gene TRBV19; D is perhaps TRBD1 (6 bases). From germline, CDR1 is LNHDA and CDR2 SQIVND (reference sequence). The CDR3 is 17 amino acids. With 2 bases removed from V and 0 bases from J, the gap between germline ends came to 14 bases. The CDR3 sequence: CASSISTGRRSGNTIYF. DNA for the CDR3: TGTGCCAGTAGTATAAGTACAGGGCGGCGCTCTGGAAACACCATATATTTT.

The chain carries TRBV5-4 and TRBJ2-2, with a weak D call TRBD2 (5 bases). With 2 bases removed from V and 1 base from J, the gap between germline ends came to 12 bases. This CDR3 is 16 amino acids long. Germline CDR1 and CDR2: SGHNT and YYREEE (reference sequence). The CDR3 reads CASSFGRTVNTGELFF. Written as DNA, the CDR3 is TGTGCCAGCAGCTTCGGGCGGACTGTGAACACCGGGGAGCTGTTTTTT.

V is TRBV13 and J is TRBJ2-7, with 15 bases aligning to TRBD2. The CDR3 sequence is 16 residues long. V trimming: 5 bases; J trimming: 3 bases; junction bases outside the gene matches: 5. Germline V gene sequence: CDR1 PRHDT, CDR2 FYEKMQ (reference sequence). As DNA, the CDR3 is TGTGCCAGCAGCCAGCGGACTAGCGGGGGGGGCTACGAGCAGTACTTC. It yields the protein CASSQRTSGGGYEQYF.

The gene calls are TRBV27 and TRBJ2-3; D is ambiguous. Per the germline V gene, CDR1 is MNHEY and CDR2 is SMNVEV (reference sequence). V lost 3 bases and J 4 bases, leaving 5 bases between the germline ends. The CDR3 spans 12 residues. CDR3 region: CASSLAADTQYF. The CDR3 DNA sequence: TGTGCCAGCAGTTTGGCGGCAGATACGCAGTATTTT.

This clone came up a few times. The rearrangement joins TRBV5-1 to TRBJ1-1; 8 bases fit TRBD1. In germline, CDR1 is SGHRS, CDR2 YFSETQ. This CDR3 region has 16 residues. Trimming cost V 4 bases and J 1 base; bases outside gene matches: 9. Here the CDR3 reads CASSPPGGGTNTEAFF. The DNA of the CDR3 is TGCGCCAGCAGCCCACCAGGGGGCGGGACGAACACTGAAGCTTTCTTT.

The chain joins TRBV7-6 to TRBJ1-1, with unresolved D. V dropped 8 bases and J dropped 1 base, with 8 bases sitting between them. The V gene's germline CDR1 is SGHVS and CDR2 FNYEAQ. The length of the CDR3 is 12 residues. For the CDR3, the DNA is TGTGCCAGCGGCCCGGGGAACACTGAAGCTTTCTTT. Translation: CASGPGNTEAFF.

The chain combines TRBV14 with TRBJ2-3; 8 bases align to TRBD2. Germline CDR1 and CDR2: SGHDN and FVKESK. V lost 2 bases, J lost 7 bases, and 8 bases stayed unmatched. The CDR3 extends over 15 amino acids. CDR3 sequence reads: CASSQIRGGTNTQYF. DNA of the CDR3: TGTGCCAGCAGCCAAATCCGGGGGGGTACGAATACGCAGTATTTT. The full variable domain, completed using reference TRBV14 and TRBJ2-3, is EAGVTQFPSHSVIEKGQTVTLRCDPISGHDNLYWYRRVMGKEIKFLLHFVKESKQDESGMPNNRFLAERTGGTYSTLKVQPAELEDSGVYFCASSQIRGGTNTQYFGPGTRLTVL.

V is TRBV6-4 and J is TRBJ2-2, with TRBD2 identical over 11 bases. The V gene's germline CDR1 is MRHNA and CDR2 SNTAGT. The ends lost 4 bases at V and 4 bases at J; junction bases unmatched: 2. The CDR3 is made up of 15 amino acids. The DNA for the CDR3 is TGTGCCAGCAGTGCAGGACTAGCGGGCACCGGGGAGCTGTTTTTT. Its protein is CASSAGLAGTGELFF.

Only one count was recorded for this clone. CDR3 DNA sequence: TGTGCCAGCAGTCTAGCGGGAACCTACGAGCAGTACTTC. It specifies CASSLAGTYEQYF. This chain uses TRBV2 with TRBJ2-7, with 9 bases matching TRBD2. Germline-derived CDR1 and CDR2 are SNHLY and FYNNEI. The V segment lost 5 bases and the J segment 2 bases; nucleotides outside the gene matches: 1. The CDR3 is made up of 13 amino acids.

The CDR3 DNA sequence: TGTGCCAGCAGCTTACGGAGTATCGGATCTTCCGAGCAGTACTTC. It encodes CASSLRSIGSSEQYF. V usage is TRBV7-6 and J usage is TRBJ2-7; D not resolved. The CDR3 is 15 residues long. Germline V gene sequence: CDR1 SGHVS, CDR2 FNYEAQ. Trimming took off 2 bases at V and 6 bases at J, with 17 bases between the two ends.

V is TRBV6-5 and J is TRBJ1-2; TRBD1 might be the D (6 bases). Trimming removed 0 bases from V and 4 bases from J, with 15 bases in between. The CDR3 contains 16 residues. Germline CDR1 MNHEY, CDR2 SVGAGI. The CDR3 sequence is CASSYSGPGEGYGYTF. The CDR3 DNA follows: TGTGCCAGCAGTTACTCCGGGCCAGGGGAGGGCTATGGCTACACCTTC.

The chain combines TRBV15 with TRBJ2-1; perhaps TRBD2 as D (7 bases). CDR3 length: 17 amino acids. The ends were cut back, 3 bases at V and 6 bases at J, with 21 bases in the middle. Germline V gene sequence: CDR1 LNHNV, CDR2 YYDKDF (reference sequence). CDR3 coding DNA: TGTGCCACCAGCAGGGGGTATGGGGGGGCTCCCAGCAATGAGCAGTTCTTC. It specifies CATSRGYGGAPSNEQFF.

The chain employs TRBV5-1 and TRBJ2-5; possibly TRBD1 for D (5 bases). The CDR3 loop spans 14 amino acids. Germline CDR1 is SGHRS and CDR2 is YFSETQ. V lost 1 base, J lost 5 bases, and 12 bases lay in between. The DNA of the CDR3 is TGCGCCAGCAGCTTGTTCCAGGGTCCCGAGACCCAGTACTTC. Amino acid sequence: CASSLFQGPETQYF. Full variable domain (remainder filled in from reference TRBV5-1 and TRBJ2-5): KAGVTQTPRYLIKTRGQQVTLSCSPISGHRSVSWYQQTPGQGLQFLFEYFSETQRNKGNFPGRFSGRQFSNSRSEMNVSTLELGDSALYLCASSLFQGPETQYFGPGTRLLVL.

This clone was detected a few times. J is TRBJ2-7 and V is TRBV21-1; no check of the table's D call, TRBD1, against the DNA was made. TRBV21-1 is assigned pseudogene status. The CDR3 runs to 13 residues. The CDR3 sequence is CASGRGLTYEQYF. The DNA for the CDR3 is TGTGCCAGCGGTAGGGGGCTTACCTACGAGCAGTACTTC.

This clone turned up a few times. The chain employs TRBV7-2 and TRBJ1-1; D uncertain. Trimming pared 5 bases from V and 3 bases from J, leaving 10 bases between. The CDR3 runs to 13 residues. Germline CDR1 and CDR2: SGHTA and FQGNSA. The CDR3 coding sequence is TGTGCCAGCAGCCCCACATATGACACTGAAGCTTTCTTT. The encoded protein is CASSPTYDTEAFF.

V usage is TRBV2 and J usage is TRBJ2-7; TRBD1 matches at 8 bases. Per the germline V gene, CDR1 is SNHLY and CDR2 is FYNNEI. J gave up 0 bases and V 6 bases, and 4 bases lay outside the gene matches. The CDR3 runs to 14 residues. The CDR3 region is CASSGTGSSYEQYF. The CDR3, as DNA: TGTGCCAGCAGCGGGACAGGTAGCTCCTACGAGCAGTACTTC.

The chain is built from TRBV30 and TRBJ1-5; TRBD1 matches at 7 bases. The V segment lost 0 bases and the J segment 4 bases; nucleotides outside the gene matches: 6. Looked up from germline, CDR1 is GTSNPN and CDR2 is SVGIG (reference sequence). The CDR3 is made up of 15 amino acids. The CDR3 nucleotides read TGTGCCTGGAGTGTAGGGGCAGGGGGGAATCAGCCCCAGCATTTT. Translating it yields CAWSVGAGGNQPQHF.

This clone came up a few times. The chain is built from TRBV2 and TRBJ2-1; 8 nucleotides match TRBD1. V gave up 6 bases and J gave up 4 bases; unmatched junction bases: 8. This CDR3 comprises 15 residues. Germline V lookup: CDR1 SNHLY, CDR2 FYNNEI. The CDR3 DNA is TGTGCCAGCAGCGCCGGGACAGGAGCTTACAATGAGCAGTTCTTC. Its translation: CASSAGTGAYNEQFF.

The chain recombines TRBV5-1 with TRBJ1-5, with D possibly TRBD1 on 6 matching bases. V lost 0 bases and J 6 bases, leaving 16 bases between the germline ends. CDR3 length equals 16 residues. The germline V gene encodes CDR1 SGHRS and CDR2 YFSETQ. CDR3 sequence: CASSLGGQVGTQPQHF. For the CDR3, the DNA is TGCGCCAGCAGCTTGGGGGGGCAGGTTGGAACTCAGCCCCAGCATTTT.

The gene calls are TRBV4-1 and TRBJ2-7; 8 nucleotides align to TRBD2. Germline V gives CDR1 MGHRA, CDR2 YSYEKL. The CDR3 loop spans 18 amino acids. The trim removed 4 bases at V and 4 bases at J, leaving 18 bases unmatched. The CDR3 DNA follows: TGCGCCAGCAGCCCGAGACGAGCGGGAGCTGAAGGAGGGTACGAGCAGTACTTC. This gives the protein CASSPRRAGAEGGYEQYF.

This chain uses TRBV7-9 with TRBJ2-5; perhaps TRBD1 as D (5 bases). Germline assignment: CDR1 SEHNR and CDR2 FQNEAQ (reference sequence). V was cut by 7 bases and J by 4 bases, with 13 bases left in between. This CDR3 comprises 13 residues. In DNA, the CDR3 is TGTGCCAGCACCCCGACAGTGATAGAGACCCAGTACTTC. Its translation is CASTPTVIETQYF. The full variable domain, in which reference TRBV7-9 and TRBJ2-5 provide the parts outside the CDR3, is DTGVSQNPRHKITKRGQNVTFRCDPISEHNRLYWYRQTLGQGPEFLTYFQNEAQLEKSRLLSDRFSAERPKGSFSTLEIQRTEQGDSAMYLCASTPTVIETQYFGPGTRLLVL.

Only one count was recorded for this clone. The CDR3 region is CASSYRGTGELFF. The CDR3 coding sequence is TGTGCCAGCAGTTACAGGGGAACCGGGGAGCTGTTTTTT. The gene calls are TRBV6-5 and TRBJ2-2, with a weak D call TRBD1 (5 bases). V lost 2 bases to trimming and J lost 5 bases, with 6 bases between them. This CDR3 has 13 residues. Per the germline V gene, CDR1 is MNHEY and CDR2 is SVGAGI.

This CDR3 reads CASSRGLAGARETQYF. The CDR3 DNA sequence: TGCGCCAGCAGCCGCGGACTAGCGGGAGCCAGAGAGACCCAGTACTTC. This chain joins TRBV4-1 and TRBJ2-5; TRBD2 aligns across 13 bases. CDR3 length: 16 amino acids. V lost 4 bases to trimming and J lost 4 bases; unmatched junction nucleotides: 6. CDR1 is MGHRA, CDR2 YSYEKL, per germline.

The rearrangement uses TRBV6-5 and TRBJ1-2; no definite D call. The CDR3 is 16 amino acids. CDR1 MNHEY and CDR2 SVGAGI come from the germline V gene. V was shortened by 3 bases and J by 7 bases, with 21 bases between the two germline ends. The CDR3 protein is CASSYLRDGGVGGYTF. The DNA for the CDR3 is TGTGCCAGCAGTTATTTGAGGGATGGCGGTGTGGGTGGCTACACCTTC.

The chain carries TRBV6-1 and TRBJ1-2, with 10 positions matching TRBD1. CDR3 length: 15 amino acids. CDR1 is MNHNS, CDR2 SASEGT, per germline. V shed 4 bases, J shed 7 bases, and the junction held 9 bases outside the gene matches. CDR3 coding DNA: TGTGCCAGCAGTGGTATGACAGGGGGCGCATTTGGCTACACCTTC. Translated, it gives CASSGMTGGAFGYTF.

V and J are TRBV7-2 and TRBJ2-3; tentatively, D is TRBD2 (5 bases). Germline CDR1 SGHTA, CDR2 FQGNSA. The length of the CDR3 is 15 residues. V lost 1 base to trimming and J lost 1 base, with 9 bases between them. CDR3: CASSLGPRGTDTQYF. As DNA, the CDR3 is TGTGCCAGCAGCTTAGGCCCGAGGGGCACAGATACGCAGTATTTT.

The V call is TRBV21-1, the J call TRBJ1-5. TRBV21-1 is noted as a pseudogene. The CDR3 totals 15 residues. The CDR3 sequence is CASSKAWCEDQPQHF. CDR3 nucleotides: TGTGCCAGCAGCAAAGCTTGGTGCGAAGATCAGCCCCAGCATTTT.

In this sample, this clone turned up once. V gene TRBV19 combines with J gene TRBJ1-5; the D gene is possibly TRBD1 (5 bases). V shed 0 bases and J shed 6 bases, with 15 bases lying between them. Germline-derived CDR1 and CDR2 are LNHDA and SQIVND (reference sequence). This CDR3 spans 16 amino acids. The CDR3 is CASSIEGQARSQPQHF. As DNA, the CDR3 is TGTGCCAGTAGTATAGAGGGGCAGGCACGTAGTCAGCCCCAGCATTTT.